The 29 T cell receptor beta chains presented below share a single source sample, sequenced in a study of graft-versus-host responses after intestinal transplantation (TCRdb year 2021). The library was prepared using the immunoSEQ multiplex PCR assay. TCRdb mirrors the immuneACCESS table, restricted to in-frame sequences. Some clones are absent from its copies; in checked studies, under half trace to an unresolved V gene, and the reason for the others is unknown. Across this sample there are about 120,000 clones, with about nine tenths seen only once. Jointly, the top ten make up roughly 0.17% of the sample. The sample's time point label, in plain terms: cells obtained before transplantation from donor or recipient. Which antigens these TCRs recognize remains unknown. The sequenced sample was unstimulated CD4+ T cells sorted from spleen or lymph node cells, obtained before intestinal transplant. These receptor sequences come from a human donor who received an intestinal transplant.

This sequence joins TRBV11-1 and TRBJ1-2, with no clear D. The CDR3 covers 12 residues. V was pared by 2 bases and J by 6 bases, with 7 bases between. Germline CDR1 is SGHAT and CDR2 is FQDESV (reference sequence). The DNA for the CDR3 is TGTGCCAGCAGCTTAACCGGGAATGGCTACACCTTC. Residues: CASSLTGNGYTF. Looking up the rest from reference TRBV11-1 and TRBJ1-2 gives the full variable domain: EAEVAQSPRYKITEKSQAVAFWCDPISGHATLYWYRQILGQGPELLVQFQDESVVDDSQLPKDRFSAERLKGVDSTLKIQPAELGDSAMYLCASSLTGNGYTFGSGTRLTVV.

V usage is TRBV5-1 and J usage is TRBJ2-3; 11 bases agree with TRBD2. Germline values: CDR1 SGHRS, CDR2 YFSETQ. CDR3 length equals 17 residues. V trimming: 4 bases; J trimming: 3 bases; junction bases outside the gene matches: 10. In DNA, the CDR3 is TGCGCCAGCAGCCCGAGGGTTAGCGGGGGGGCAACAGATACGCAGTATTTT. This gives the protein CASSPRVSGGATDTQYF.

This sequence joins TRBV2 and TRBJ2-7, with 11 positions matching TRBD2. The CDR3 length is 15 residues. The germline V gene encodes CDR1 SNHLY and CDR2 FYNNEI. After removal of 4 bases from V and 3 bases from J, the junction contained 5 bases not matched to a gene. Here the CDR3 DNA reads TGTGCCAGCAGTGCCCGACTAGCGGGGATCTACGAGCAGTACTTC. Encoded protein: CASSARLAGIYEQYF.

This chain joins TRBV5-4 and TRBJ1-2; no definite D call. Trimming removed 0 bases at V and 5 bases at J, with 11 bases between. Germline loops: CDR1 SGHNT, CDR2 YYREEE (reference sequence). CDR3 length: 14 residues. CDR3: CASSLATKEYGYTF. CDR3 nucleotide sequence: TGTGCCAGCAGCTTGGCTACCAAAGAGTATGGCTACACCTTC.

Only a few counts were recorded for this clone. The chain carries TRBV6-6 and TRBJ2-7; tentative D call: TRBD2 (7 bases). V lost 8 bases and J 3 bases, leaving 11 bases between the germline ends. CDR1 MNHNY and CDR2 SVGAGI come from the germline V gene (reference sequence). This CDR3 region has 12 residues. This chain's CDR3 is CASEGGVYEQYF. The CDR3 nucleotides are TGTGCCAGCGAGGGGGGGGTCTACGAGCAGTACTTC.

The chain links TRBV5-7 to TRBJ1-5, with TRBD1 matching over 8 bases. TRBV5-7 is known as an ORF, though its function is uncertain. V was pared by 4 bases and J by 7 bases, with 7 bases of the junction left unmatched. This CDR3 comprises 14 residues. CDR3: CASSTGQGRQPQHF. DNA of the CDR3: TGTGCCAGCAGCACCGGACAGGGACGGCAGCCCCAGCATTTT.

The chain carries TRBV7-2 and TRBJ1-2; 7 nucleotides line up with TRBD1. Germline-derived CDR1 and CDR2 are SGHTA and FQGNSA. J gave up 2 bases and V 5 bases, and 8 bases lay outside the gene matches. The CDR3 extends over 15 amino acids. The CDR3, as DNA: TGTGCCAGCAGCCCCCAGACAGGGATAAACTATGGCTACACCTTC. This translates into CASSPQTGINYGYTF.

The chain employs TRBV30 and TRBJ1-2; D perhaps matches TRBD1 (6 bases). CDR3 length: 14 residues. V was clipped by 2 bases and J by 3 bases, with 13 bases between them. Germline values: CDR1 GTSNPN, CDR2 SVGIG (reference sequence). The CDR3: CAWSPTSGDYGYTF. CDR3 nucleotides: TGTGCCTGGAGTCCGACATCAGGGGACTATGGCTACACCTTC.

With respect to this clone: At the DNA level, this CDR3 is encoded by other sequences in the same sample as well. V and J are TRBV5-1 and TRBJ1-2; tentatively, D is TRBD1 (5 bases). This CDR3 is built from 12 residues. The V end lost 5 bases, the J end lost 8 bases, and 13 bases lay between the germline ends. Germline-derived CDR1 and CDR2 are SGHRS and YFSETQ. The CDR3 region is CASSYQGEGYTF. CDR3 nucleotides: TGCGCCAGCAGTTACCAAGGGGAAGGCTACACCTTC.

The chain recombines TRBV21-1 with TRBJ2-1; the listed D gene, TRBD1, was not tested against the DNA. TRBV21-1 is flagged as a pseudogene. The CDR3 sequence is 13 residues long. Here the CDR3 reads CASTRGPYNEQFF. The CDR3 nucleotides are TGTGCCAGCACCAGGGGGCCCTACAATGAGCAGTTCTTC.

The chain is built from TRBV30 and TRBJ2-7, with D possibly TRBD1 on 6 matching bases. Trimming shortened V by 0 bases and J by 2 bases, and 11 bases separated the two germline ends. CDR3 length: 14 residues. In germline, CDR1 is GTSNPN, CDR2 SVGIG (reference sequence). In DNA form, the CDR3 reads TGTGCCTGGAGTGTACGAGGACAGACCTACGAGCAGTACTTC. Translated: CAWSVRGQTYEQYF.

The genes are TRBV19 and TRBJ2-2; tentatively, D is TRBD2 (5 bases). The CDR3 extends over 15 amino acids. Per germline, CDR1 LNHDA and CDR2 SQIVND (reference sequence). Between the trimmed V and J ends, which lost 3 bases and 0 bases, there was a span of 8 bases. The CDR3: CASSILGANTGELFF. The CDR3 bases are TGTGCCAGTAGTATCTTGGGAGCGAACACCGGGGAGCTGTTTTTT.

The CDR3 nucleotides are TGTGCCAGCAGCCTTCCGGGACTAGCTTCCAGCTCCTACAATGAGCAGTTCTTC. Translating it yields CASSLPGLASSSYNEQFF. The chain joins TRBV27 to TRBJ2-1; 9 nucleotides agree with TRBD2. This CDR3 has 18 amino acids. Germline-derived CDR1 and CDR2 are MNHEY and SMNVEV (reference sequence). With 6 bases clipped from V and 0 bases from J, the junction kept 12 bases outside the gene matches.

The chain carries TRBV10-2 and TRBJ2-7; 7 nucleotides agree with TRBD1. CDR3 size: 14 residues. V dropped 4 bases and J dropped 2; count of bases not matched to a gene: 5. Germline-derived CDR1 and CDR2 are WSHSY and SAAADI. DNA of the CDR3: TGCGCCAGCAGTGGGACAGGCGGTACCTACGAGCAGTACTTC. Encoded protein: CASSGTGGTYEQYF.

V and J are TRBV18 and TRBJ2-7; maybe TRBD2 (6 bases). Germline-derived CDR1 and CDR2 are KGHSH and LQKENI. The CDR3 runs 14 residues. The V and J ends lost 5 bases and 2 bases respectively, with 13 bases between them. The DNA of the CDR3 is TGTGCCAGCTCATCCACGGGCGGGACCTACGAGCAGTACTTC. Its protein product is CASSSTGGTYEQYF.

In its sample, this clone was seen once. The rearrangement uses TRBV27 and TRBJ2-7; 7 bases match TRBD2. V shed 4 bases and J 0 bases; nucleotides not matched to a gene: 6. CDR3 length: 15 residues. Germline CDR1 and CDR2: MNHEY and SMNVEV (reference sequence). DNA of the CDR3: TGTGCCAGCAGTTGGGGGAGGGAACGCTCCTACGAGCAGTACTTC. Translation: CASSWGRERSYEQYF.

The rearrangement joins TRBV11-2 to TRBJ1-3; D uncertain. The germline V gene has CDR1 SGHAT and CDR2 FQNNGV. The CDR3 consists of 15 residues. The V gene lost 3 bases and the J gene lost 4 bases, with 13 bases spanning the gap. CDR3 sequence (DNA): TGTGCCAGCAGCTTCCAGCTCGGCGGAGGAAACACCATATATTTT. Encoded protein: CASSFQLGGGNTIYF.

The CDR3 DNA reads as TGTGCCTGGAGGAAATCGGGGGCCTACGAGCAGTACTTC. Translating it yields CAWRKSGAYEQYF. The genes are TRBV30 and TRBJ2-7; D may be TRBD2 (6 bases). The CDR3 extends over 13 amino acids. Germline values: CDR1 GTSNPN, CDR2 SVGIG (reference sequence). Trimming took 3 bases from V and 2 from J, leaving 11 bases between them.

This chain connects TRBV6-5 to TRBJ2-2; a possible D gene is TRBD2 (6 bases). The length of the CDR3 is 14 residues. Germline CDR1 reads MNHEY; CDR2 reads SVGAGI. The V end lost 6 bases, the J end lost 5 bases, and 13 bases lay between the germline ends. CDR3 loop: CASSAGLSTGELFF. The CDR3 DNA sequence: TGTGCCAGCAGCGCCGGACTATCGACCGGGGAGCTGTTTTTT.

The chain is built from TRBV20-1 and TRBJ1-3; D not certain. Trimming took off 8 bases at V and 0 bases at J, with 5 bases between the two ends. CDR3 length: 11 residues. Per the germline V gene, CDR1 is DFQATT and CDR2 is SNEGSKA (reference sequence). CDR3 region: CSPVSGNTIYF. DNA of the CDR3: TGCAGTCCTGTCTCTGGAAACACCATATATTTT.

The chain couples TRBV30 to TRBJ2-6; D remains ambiguous. V was shortened by 2 bases and J by 1 base, with 3 bases between the two germline ends. The CDR3 totals 13 residues. Germline-derived CDR1 and CDR2 are GTSNPN and SVGIG (reference sequence). CDR3 bases: TGTGCCTGGAGTCAGTCTGGGGCCAACGTCCTGACTTTC. Its translation: CAWSQSGANVLTF.

The chain combines TRBV7-6 with TRBJ1-2; D may be TRBD1 (5 bases). V lost 1 base and J lost 4, with 10 bases in between. Looked up from germline, CDR1 is SGHVS and CDR2 is FNYEAQ. The CDR3 covers 14 residues. The CDR3 DNA sequence: TGTGCCAGCAGCTTAGGACCGGGGGTCTATGGCTACACCTTC. Encoded protein: CASSLGPGVYGYTF.

The chain is built from TRBV5-1 and TRBJ2-3, with 11 positions matching TRBD2. Germline V lookup: CDR1 SGHRS, CDR2 YFSETQ. The CDR3 spans 17 residues. V was pared by 2 bases and J by 2 bases, with 7 bases of the junction left unmatched. The chain's CDR3 is CASSLGTSGKYTDTQYF. The CDR3 DNA reads as TGCGCCAGCAGCTTAGGGACTAGCGGAAAGTACACAGATACGCAGTATTTT.

V is TRBV6-5 and J is TRBJ2-7; TRBD1 aligns across 7 bases. The CDR3 runs 15 residues. Germline CDR1 and CDR2: MNHEY and SVGAGI. Trimming cost V 6 bases and J 2 bases; bases outside gene matches: 10. The CDR3 is CASRKDRDPTYEQYF. CDR3 nucleotide sequence: TGTGCCAGCAGAAAAGACAGGGATCCCACCTACGAGCAGTACTTC.

This chain connects TRBV18 to TRBJ2-3; 8 nucleotides line up with TRBD1. CDR3 length: 16 residues. The V gene end was trimmed by 2 bases and the J gene end by 1 base; junction bases not matched to a gene: 5. CDR1 and CDR2 (germline): KGHSH, LQKENI. The CDR3 here is CASSPRQGSGTDTQYF. In DNA form, the CDR3 reads TGTGCCAGCTCACCAAGACAGGGGTCGGGCACAGATACGCAGTATTTT.

J is TRBJ2-7 and V is TRBV6-6; D might be TRBD1 (6 bases). The CDR3 spans 13 residues. The V end was cut by 3 bases, the J end by 2 bases, with 8 bases between. CDR1 is MNHNY and CDR2 is SVGAGI in the germline V gene (reference sequence). The CDR3 bases are TGTGCCAGCAGTTATCAGGGGACCTACGAGCAGTACTTC. Its protein product is CASSYQGTYEQYF.

The chain is built from TRBV28 and TRBJ1-3; D remains unclear. The CDR3 has 14 residues. The germline gives CDR1 MDHEN, CDR2 SYDVKM. V lost 1 base, J lost 3 bases, and 7 bases lay in between. DNA for the CDR3: TGTGCCAGCAGTTTATACCGGGGTGGAAACACCATATATTTT. It translates to CASSLYRGGNTIYF. Based on the CDR3 plus reference TRBV28 and TRBJ1-3, the full variable domain is DVKVTQSSRYLVKRTGEKVFLECVQDMDHENMFWYRQDPGLGLRLIYFSYDVKMKEKGDIPEGYSVSREKKERFSLILESASTNQTSMYLCASSLYRGGNTIYFGEGSWLTVV.

V is TRBV30 and J is TRBJ1-2; 8 nucleotides agree with TRBD1. V lost 4 bases and J lost 2; bases outside the gene matches: 6. The length of the CDR3 is 14 residues. The germline CDR1 and CDR2 sequences are GTSNPN and SVGIG (reference sequence). CDR3 DNA: TGTGCCTGGACTCGGACAGGGCGCAACTATGGCTACACCTTC. It translates to CAWTRTGRNYGYTF. The full variable domain, with the rest looked up from reference TRBV30 and TRBJ1-2, is SQTIHQWPATLVQPVGSPLSLECTVEGTSNPNLYWYRQAAGRGLQLLFYSVGIGQISSEVPQNLSASRPQDRQFILSSKKLLLSDSGFYLCAWTRTGRNYGYTFGSGTRLTVV.

The chain employs TRBV7-3 and TRBJ2-2; 14 nucleotides agree with TRBD2. Germline V lookup: CDR1 SGHTA, CDR2 FQGTGA. Trimming took 2 bases from V and 6 from J; bases not matched to a gene: 5. The CDR3 has 17 residues. As DNA, the CDR3 is TGTGCCAGCAGCTTAGGGACTAGCGGGAGTCGGGCCGGGGAGCTGTTTTTT. Its translation is CASSLGTSGSRAGELFF.